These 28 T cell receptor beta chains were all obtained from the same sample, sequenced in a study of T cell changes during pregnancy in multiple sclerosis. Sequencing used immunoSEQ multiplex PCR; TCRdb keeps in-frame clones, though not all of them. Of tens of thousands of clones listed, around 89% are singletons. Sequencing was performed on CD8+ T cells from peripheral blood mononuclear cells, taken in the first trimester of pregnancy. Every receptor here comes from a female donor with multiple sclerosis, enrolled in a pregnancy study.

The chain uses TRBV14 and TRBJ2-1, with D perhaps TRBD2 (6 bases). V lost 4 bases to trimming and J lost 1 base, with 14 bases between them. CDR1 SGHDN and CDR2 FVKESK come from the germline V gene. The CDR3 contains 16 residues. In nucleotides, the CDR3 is TGTGCCAGCAGCCCCCCCCTCGCGGGATCCTACAATGAGCAGTTCTTC. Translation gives CASSPPLAGSYNEQFF.

This CDR3 reads CASSLAVAGQETQYF. For the CDR3, the DNA is TGCGCCAGCAGCTTGGCGGTAGCGGGTCAAGAGACCCAGTACTTC. The J gene is TRBJ2-5, the V gene TRBV5-1; 7 nucleotides line up with TRBD2. Per germline, CDR1 SGHRS and CDR2 YFSETQ. V dropped 0 bases and J dropped 2; count of bases not matched to a gene: 4. The CDR3 spans 15 residues. Combining the CDR3 with reference TRBV5-1 and TRBJ2-5 gives the whole variable domain KAGVTQTPRYLIKTRGQQVTLSCSPISGHRSVSWYQQTPGQGLQFLFEYFSETQRNKGNFPGRFSGRQFSNSRSEMNVSTLELGDSALYLCASSLAVAGQETQYFGPGTRLLVL.

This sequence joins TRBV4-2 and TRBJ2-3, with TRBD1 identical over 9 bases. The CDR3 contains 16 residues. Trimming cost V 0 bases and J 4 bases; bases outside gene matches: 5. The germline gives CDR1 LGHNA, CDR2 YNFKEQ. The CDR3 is CASSQEMGTGPDTQYF. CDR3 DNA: TGTGCCAGCAGCCAAGAGATGGGGACAGGGCCAGATACGCAGTATTTT.

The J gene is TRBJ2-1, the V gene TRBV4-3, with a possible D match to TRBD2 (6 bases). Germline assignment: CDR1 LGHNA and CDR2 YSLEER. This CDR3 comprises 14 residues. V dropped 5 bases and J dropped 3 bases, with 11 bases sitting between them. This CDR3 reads CASSGRGIYNEQFF. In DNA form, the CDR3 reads TGCGCCAGCAGCGGCCGGGGGATCTACAATGAGCAGTTCTTC.

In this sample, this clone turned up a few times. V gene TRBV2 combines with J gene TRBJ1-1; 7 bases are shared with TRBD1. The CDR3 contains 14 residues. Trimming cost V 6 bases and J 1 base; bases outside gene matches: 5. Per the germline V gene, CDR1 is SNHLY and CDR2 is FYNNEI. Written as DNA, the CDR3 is TGTGCCAGCAGGGCGGGACAGAAGAACACTGAAGCTTTCTTT. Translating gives CASRAGQKNTEAFF.

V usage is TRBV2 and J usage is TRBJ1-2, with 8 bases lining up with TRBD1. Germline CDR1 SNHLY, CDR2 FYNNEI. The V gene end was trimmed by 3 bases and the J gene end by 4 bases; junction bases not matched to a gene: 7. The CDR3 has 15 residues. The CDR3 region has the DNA TGTGCCAGCAGTGAGACAGGGGCGAACTTCTATGGCTACACCTTC. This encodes CASSETGANFYGYTF.

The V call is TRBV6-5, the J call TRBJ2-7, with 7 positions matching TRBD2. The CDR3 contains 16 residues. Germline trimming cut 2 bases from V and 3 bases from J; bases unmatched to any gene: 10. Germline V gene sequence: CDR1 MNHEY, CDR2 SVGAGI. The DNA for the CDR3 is TGTGCCAGCAGTTACACCGGGGGAGCGGGACTCTACGAGCAGTACTTC. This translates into CASSYTGGAGLYEQYF.

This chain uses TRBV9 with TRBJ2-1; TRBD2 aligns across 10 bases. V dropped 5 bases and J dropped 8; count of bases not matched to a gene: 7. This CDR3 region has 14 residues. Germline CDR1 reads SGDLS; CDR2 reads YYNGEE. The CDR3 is CASSTSGILDEQFF. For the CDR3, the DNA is TGTGCCAGCAGTACTAGCGGGATTTTGGATGAGCAGTTCTTC.

The CDR3 coding sequence is TGTGCCAGCAGCGCGACAGGGGGTCTCTACGAGCAGTACTTC. The encoded protein is CASSATGGLYEQYF. V usage is TRBV11-2 and J usage is TRBJ2-7, with 9 nucleotides matching TRBD1. After removal of 5 bases from V and 3 bases from J, the junction contained 5 bases not matched to a gene. CDR1 SGHAT and CDR2 FQNNGV come from the germline V gene. This CDR3 is built from 14 residues.

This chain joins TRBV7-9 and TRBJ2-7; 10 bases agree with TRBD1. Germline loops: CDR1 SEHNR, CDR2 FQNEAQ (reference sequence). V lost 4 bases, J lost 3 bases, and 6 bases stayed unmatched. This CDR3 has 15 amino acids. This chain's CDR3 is CASSSSRDRGYEQYF. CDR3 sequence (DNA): TGTGCCAGCAGCTCCTCCCGGGACAGGGGCTACGAGCAGTACTTC.

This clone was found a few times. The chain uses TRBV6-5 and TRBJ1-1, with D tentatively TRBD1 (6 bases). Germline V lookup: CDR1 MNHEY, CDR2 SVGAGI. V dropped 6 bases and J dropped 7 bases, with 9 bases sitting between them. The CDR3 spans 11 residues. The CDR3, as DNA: TGTGCCAGCAGCACAGGGATTGAAGCTTTCTTT. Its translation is CASSTGIEAFF.

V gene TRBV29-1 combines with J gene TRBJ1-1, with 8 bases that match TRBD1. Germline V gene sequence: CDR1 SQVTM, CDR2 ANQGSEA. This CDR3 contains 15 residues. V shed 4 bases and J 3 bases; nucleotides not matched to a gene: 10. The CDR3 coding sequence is TGCAGCGTTGTCCGCGGAGGACAGGGCGACACTGAAGCTTTCTTT. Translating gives CSVVRGGQGDTEAFF.

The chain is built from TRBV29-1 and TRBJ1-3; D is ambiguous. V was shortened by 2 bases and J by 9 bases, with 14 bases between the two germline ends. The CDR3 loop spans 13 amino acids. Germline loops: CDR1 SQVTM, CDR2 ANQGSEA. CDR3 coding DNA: TGCAGCGTTGAAATGGGTTTAGGAGGCACCATATATTTT. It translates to CSVEMGLGGTIYF.

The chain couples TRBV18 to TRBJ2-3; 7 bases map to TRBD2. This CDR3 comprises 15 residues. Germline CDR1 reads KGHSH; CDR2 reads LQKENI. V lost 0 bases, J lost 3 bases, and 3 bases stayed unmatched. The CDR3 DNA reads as TGTGCCAGCTCACCACCGAGCGGGATAACAGATACGCAGTATTTT. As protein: CASSPPSGITDTQYF. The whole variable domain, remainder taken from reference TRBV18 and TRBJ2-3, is NAGVMQNPRHLVRRRGQEARLRCSPMKGHSHVYWYRQLPEEGLKFMVYLQKENIIDESGMPKERFSAEFPKEGPSILRIQQVVRGDSAAYFCASSPPSGITDTQYFGPGTRLTVL.

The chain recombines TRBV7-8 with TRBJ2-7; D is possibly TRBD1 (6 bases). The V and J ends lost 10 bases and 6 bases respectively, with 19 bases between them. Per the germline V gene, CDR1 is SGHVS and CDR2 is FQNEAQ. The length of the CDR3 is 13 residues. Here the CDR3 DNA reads TGTGCCACCACTCTGACAGGCCCTGGCGAGCAGTACTTC. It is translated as CATTLTGPGEQYF.

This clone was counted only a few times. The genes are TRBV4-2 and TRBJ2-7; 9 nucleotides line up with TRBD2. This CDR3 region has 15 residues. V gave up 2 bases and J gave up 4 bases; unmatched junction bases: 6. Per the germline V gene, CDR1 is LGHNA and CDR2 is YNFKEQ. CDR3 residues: CASSQQREVTYEQYF. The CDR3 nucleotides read TGTGCCAGCAGCCAACAGCGGGAGGTGACGTACGAGCAGTACTTC.

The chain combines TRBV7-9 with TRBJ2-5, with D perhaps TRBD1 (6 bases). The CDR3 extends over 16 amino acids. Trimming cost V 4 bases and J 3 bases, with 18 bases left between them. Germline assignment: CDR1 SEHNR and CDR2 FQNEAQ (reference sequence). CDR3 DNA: TGTGCCAGCAGCTCGGACAGTCAGAGACATAAAGAGACCCAGTACTTC. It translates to CASSSDSQRHKETQYF.

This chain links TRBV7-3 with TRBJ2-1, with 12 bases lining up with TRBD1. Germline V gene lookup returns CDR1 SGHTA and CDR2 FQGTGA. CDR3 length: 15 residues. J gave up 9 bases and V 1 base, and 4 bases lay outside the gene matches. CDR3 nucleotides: TGTGCCAGCAGCTTAATTGGGACAGGGGGCAGTGAGCAGTTCTTC. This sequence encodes CASSLIGTGGSEQFF.

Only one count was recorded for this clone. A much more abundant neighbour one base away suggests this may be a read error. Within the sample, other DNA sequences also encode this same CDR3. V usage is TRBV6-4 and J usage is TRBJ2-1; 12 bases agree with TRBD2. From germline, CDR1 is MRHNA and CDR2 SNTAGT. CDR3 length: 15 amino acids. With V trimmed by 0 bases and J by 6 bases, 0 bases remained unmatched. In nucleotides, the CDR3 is TGTGCCAGCAGTGACTCGACTAGCGGGAGCAATGAGCAGTTCTTC. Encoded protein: CASSDSTSGSNEQFF.

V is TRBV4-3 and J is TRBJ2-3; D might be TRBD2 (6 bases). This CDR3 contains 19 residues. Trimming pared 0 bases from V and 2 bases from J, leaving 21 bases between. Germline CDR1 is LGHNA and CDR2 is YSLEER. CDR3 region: CASSQDRPLGREDTDTQYF. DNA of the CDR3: TGCGCCAGCAGCCAAGATCGGCCTCTGGGGCGGGAAGACACAGATACGCAGTATTTT.

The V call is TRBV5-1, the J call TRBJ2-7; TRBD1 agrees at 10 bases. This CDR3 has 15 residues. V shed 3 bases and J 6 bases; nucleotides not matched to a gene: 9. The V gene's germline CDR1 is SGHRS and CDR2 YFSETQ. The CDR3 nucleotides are TGCGCCAGCAGCTCCCCTGACAGGGGGCTTGCCGAGCAGTACTTC. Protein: CASSSPDRGLAEQYF. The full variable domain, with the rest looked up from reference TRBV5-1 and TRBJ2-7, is KAGVTQTPRYLIKTRGQQVTLSCSPISGHRSVSWYQQTPGQGLQFLFEYFSETQRNKGNFPGRFSGRQFSNSRSEMNVSTLELGDSALYLCASSSPDRGLAEQYFGPGTRLTVT.

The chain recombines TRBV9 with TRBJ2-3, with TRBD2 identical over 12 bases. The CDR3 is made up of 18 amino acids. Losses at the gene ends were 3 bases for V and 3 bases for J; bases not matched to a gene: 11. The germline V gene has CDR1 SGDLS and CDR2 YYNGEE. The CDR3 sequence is CASSASPLLAGGTDTQYF. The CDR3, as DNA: TGTGCCAGCAGCGCGAGTCCCCTCCTAGCGGGAGGGACAGATACGCAGTATTTT.

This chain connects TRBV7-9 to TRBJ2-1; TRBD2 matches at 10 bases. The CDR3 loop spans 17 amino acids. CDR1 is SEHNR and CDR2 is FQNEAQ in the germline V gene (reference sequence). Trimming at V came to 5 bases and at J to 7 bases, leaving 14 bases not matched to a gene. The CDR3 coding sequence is TGTGCCAGCAGCCCCCAATTGAAGCGGGAGGGCCGAAATGAGCAGTTCTTC. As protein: CASSPQLKREGRNEQFF.

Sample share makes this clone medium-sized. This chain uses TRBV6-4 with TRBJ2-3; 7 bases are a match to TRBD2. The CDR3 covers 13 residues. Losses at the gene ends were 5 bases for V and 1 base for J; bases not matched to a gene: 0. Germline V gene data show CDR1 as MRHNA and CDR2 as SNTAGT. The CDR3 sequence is CASSSGGTDTQYF. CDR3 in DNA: TGTGCCAGCAGTAGCGGGGGCACAGATACGCAGTATTTT.

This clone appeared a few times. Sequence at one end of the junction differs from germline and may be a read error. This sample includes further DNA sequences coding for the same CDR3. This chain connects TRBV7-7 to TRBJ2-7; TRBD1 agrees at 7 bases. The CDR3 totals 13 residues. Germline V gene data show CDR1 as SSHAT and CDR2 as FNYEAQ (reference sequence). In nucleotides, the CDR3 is TGTGCTAGCAGCTTGAGACAGGGTGACGAGCAGTACTTC. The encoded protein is CASSLRQGDEQYF.

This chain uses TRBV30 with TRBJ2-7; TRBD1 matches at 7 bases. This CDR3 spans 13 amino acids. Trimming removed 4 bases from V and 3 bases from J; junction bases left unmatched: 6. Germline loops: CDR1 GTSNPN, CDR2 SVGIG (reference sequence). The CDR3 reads CAWTTGEFYEQYF. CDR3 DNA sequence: TGTGCCTGGACCACAGGGGAATTCTACGAGCAGTACTTC. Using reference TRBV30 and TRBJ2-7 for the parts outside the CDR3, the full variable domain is SQTIHQWPATLVQPVGSPLSLECTVEGTSNPNLYWYRQAAGRGLQLLFYSVGIGQISSEVPQNLSASRPQDRQFILSSKKLLLSDSGFYLCAWTTGEFYEQYFGPGTRLTVT.

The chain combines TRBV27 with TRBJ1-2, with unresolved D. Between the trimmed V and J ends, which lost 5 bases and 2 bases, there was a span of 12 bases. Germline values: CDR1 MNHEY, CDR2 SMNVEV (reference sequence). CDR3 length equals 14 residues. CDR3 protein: CASSPAGKNYGYTF. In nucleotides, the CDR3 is TGTGCCAGCAGTCCGGCCGGGAAGAACTATGGCTACACCTTC.

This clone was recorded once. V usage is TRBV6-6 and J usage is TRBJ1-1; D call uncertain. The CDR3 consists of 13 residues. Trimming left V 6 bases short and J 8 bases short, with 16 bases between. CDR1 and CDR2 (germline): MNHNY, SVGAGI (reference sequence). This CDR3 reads CASSHPEGGEAFF. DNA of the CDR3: TGTGCCAGCAGCCACCCTGAGGGAGGCGAAGCTTTCTTT.